These 10 T cell receptor beta chains came from one sample sequenced in a study of blood T cell repertoires in COVID-19. Libraries were prepared by immunoSEQ multiplex PCR; TCRdb keeps only in-frame clonotypes and omits some of them. The sample yields roughly 220,000 clones, almost 90% seen once. The sample comprised PBMCs or T cells enriched from blood (not recorded which). The receptor source for this set is a woman aged 50 to 65 with acute COVID-19.

This clone has only one observation. This chain uses TRBV19 with TRBJ2-3, with 11 bases that match TRBD2. This CDR3 has 16 amino acids. From germline, CDR1 is LNHDA and CDR2 SQIVND (reference sequence). Trimming cost V 5 bases and J 5 bases; bases outside gene matches: 9. For the CDR3, the DNA is TGTGCCAGTAGTCCGGTAGCGGGAGGGCCGGGAGATACGCAGTATTTT. This translates into CASSPVAGGPGDTQYF.

This chain joins TRBV11-2 and TRBJ1-4; no firm D call. Germline V CDR1 and CDR2: SGHAT, FQNNGV. V was shortened by 5 bases and J by 1 base, with 8 bases between the two germline ends. This CDR3 spans 14 amino acids. The CDR3 loop is CASSPPGTNEKLFF. For the CDR3, the DNA is TGTGCCAGCAGCCCGCCGGGAACTAATGAAAAACTGTTTTTT.

This rearrangement joins TRBV28 to TRBJ1-3, with TRBD1 identical over 7 bases. The J segment lost 3 bases and the V segment lost 5 bases, leaving 4 bases of the junction unmatched. This CDR3 comprises 14 residues. CDR1 and CDR2 from the germline V gene are MDHEN and SYDVKM. The CDR3 is CASSIDRVGNTIYF. The CDR3 nucleotides read TGTGCCAGCAGTATTGACAGGGTTGGAAACACCATATATTTT. The variable domain in full, completed from reference TRBV28 and TRBJ1-3, reads DVKVTQSSRYLVKRTGEKVFLECVQDMDHENMFWYRQDPGLGLRLIYFSYDVKMKEKGDIPEGYSVSREKKERFSLILESASTNQTSMYLCASSIDRVGNTIYFGEGSWLTVV.

In its sample, this clone was seen once. Other nucleotide sequences in the sample specify the same CDR3. This sequence joins TRBV30 and TRBJ2-7; D gene uncertain. CDR3 size: 14 residues. V lost 0 bases to trimming and J lost 2 bases, with 11 bases between them. The germline CDR1 and CDR2 sequences are GTSNPN and SVGIG (reference sequence). The CDR3 sequence is CAWSVGGSPYEQYF. As DNA, the CDR3 is TGTGCCTGGAGTGTTGGCGGATCTCCCTACGAGCAGTACTTC.

V usage is TRBV6-5 and J usage is TRBJ1-2; 8 bases are shared with TRBD1. Germline-derived CDR1 and CDR2 are MNHEY and SVGAGI. V dropped 6 bases and J dropped 8; count of bases not matched to a gene: 14. The CDR3 sequence is 15 residues long. For the CDR3, the DNA is TGTGCCAGCAGACCCGCCGTCGGGACAGGTGGCGGCTACACCTTC. It specifies CASRPAVGTGGGYTF.

The genes are TRBV28 and TRBJ2-7; TRBD1 matches 8 bases. V dropped 8 bases and J dropped 6; count of bases not matched to a gene: 12. Germline lookup yields CDR1 MDHEN and CDR2 SYDVKM. The CDR3 contains 14 residues. The CDR3 DNA reads as TGTGCCAGCTTCCCGGGGCAGGGGGCGGCCGAGCAGTACTTC. As protein: CASFPGQGAAEQYF.

The chain employs TRBV20-1 and TRBJ2-7; 9 bases match TRBD2. Unmatched junction bases numbered 3, after V lost 3 bases and J lost 0 bases. Germline V gives CDR1 DFQATT, CDR2 SNEGSKA (reference sequence). The CDR3 is 14 amino acids. The CDR3 DNA follows: TGCAGTGCTAGTACTAGCGGGCGCTCCTACGAGCAGTACTTC. It codes for CSASTSGRSYEQYF.

The chain uses TRBV19 and TRBJ1-6, with D perhaps matching TRBD1 (6 bases). The CDR3 covers 14 residues. V lost 6 bases and J 5 bases, leaving 11 bases between the germline ends. CDR1 and CDR2 (germline): LNHDA, SQIVND (reference sequence). CDR3 sequence: CASRSRGNNSPLHF. The CDR3 coding sequence is TGTGCCAGTAGATCAAGGGGGAATAATTCACCCCTCCACTTT.

This chain links TRBV4-1 with TRBJ1-2, with D perhaps TRBD1 (5 bases). V was shortened by 0 bases and J by 7 bases, with 9 bases between the two germline ends. This CDR3 has 13 amino acids. Germline CDR1 and CDR2: MGHRA and YSYEKL. In DNA, the CDR3 is TGCGCCAGCAGCCAAGAGGTAGGGGCTGGCTACACCTTC. This codes for CASSQEVGAGYTF.

This chain joins TRBV7-6 and TRBJ1-2; TRBD1 is a possible D gene (5 bases). In germline, CDR1 is SGHVS, CDR2 FNYEAQ. V was pared by 0 bases and J by 4 bases, with 12 bases between. The CDR3 has 15 residues. CDR3 region: CASSLAAGSSYGYTF. CDR3 bases: TGTGCCAGCAGCTTAGCTGCAGGGTCCTCCTATGGCTACACCTTC.